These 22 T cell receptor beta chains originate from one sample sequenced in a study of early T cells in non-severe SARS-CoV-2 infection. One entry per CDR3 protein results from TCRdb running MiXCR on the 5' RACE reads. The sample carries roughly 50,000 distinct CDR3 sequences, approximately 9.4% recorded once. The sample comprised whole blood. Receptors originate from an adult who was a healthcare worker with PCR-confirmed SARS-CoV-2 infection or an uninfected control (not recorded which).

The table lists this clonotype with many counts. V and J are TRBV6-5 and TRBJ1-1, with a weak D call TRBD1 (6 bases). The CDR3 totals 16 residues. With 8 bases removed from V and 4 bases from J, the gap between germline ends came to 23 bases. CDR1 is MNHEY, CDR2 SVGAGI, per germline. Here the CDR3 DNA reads TGTGCCAGCTTTCAGGGAGTGGGGGGGGGCAGCACTGAAGCTTTCTTT. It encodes CASFQGVGGGSTEAFF.

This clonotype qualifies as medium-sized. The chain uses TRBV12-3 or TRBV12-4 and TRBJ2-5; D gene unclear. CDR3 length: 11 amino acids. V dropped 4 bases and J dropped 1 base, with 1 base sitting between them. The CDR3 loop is CASSSQETQYF. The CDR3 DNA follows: TGTGCCAGCAGTTCCCAAGAGACCCAGTACTTC.

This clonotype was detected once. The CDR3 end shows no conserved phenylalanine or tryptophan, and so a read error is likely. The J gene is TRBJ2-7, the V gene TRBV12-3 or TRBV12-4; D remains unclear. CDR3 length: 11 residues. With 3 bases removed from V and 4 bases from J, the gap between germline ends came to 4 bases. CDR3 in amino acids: CASSFQYEQYS. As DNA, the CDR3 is TGTGCCAGCAGTTTTCAGTACGAGCAGTACTCC.

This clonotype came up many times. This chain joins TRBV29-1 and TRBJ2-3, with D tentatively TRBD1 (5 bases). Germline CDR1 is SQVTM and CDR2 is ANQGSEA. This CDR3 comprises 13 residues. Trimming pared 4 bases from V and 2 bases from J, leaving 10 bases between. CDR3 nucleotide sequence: TGCAGCGTTGCCCAGGGATACACAGATACGCAGTATTTT. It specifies CSVAQGYTDTQYF.

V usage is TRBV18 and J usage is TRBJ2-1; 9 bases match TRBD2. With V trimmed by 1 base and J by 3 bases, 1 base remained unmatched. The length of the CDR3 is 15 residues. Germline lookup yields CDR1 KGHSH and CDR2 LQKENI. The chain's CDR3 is CASSPLAGDYNEQFF. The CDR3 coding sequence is TGTGCCAGCTCACCACTAGCGGGAGACTACAATGAGCAGTTCTTC.

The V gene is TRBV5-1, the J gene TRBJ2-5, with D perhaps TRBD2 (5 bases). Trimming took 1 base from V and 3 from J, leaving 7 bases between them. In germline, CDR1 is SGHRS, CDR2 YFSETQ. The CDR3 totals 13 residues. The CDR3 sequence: CASSLRGEETQYF. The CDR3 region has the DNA TGCGCCAGCAGCTTGCGGGGAGAAGAGACCCAGTACTTC.

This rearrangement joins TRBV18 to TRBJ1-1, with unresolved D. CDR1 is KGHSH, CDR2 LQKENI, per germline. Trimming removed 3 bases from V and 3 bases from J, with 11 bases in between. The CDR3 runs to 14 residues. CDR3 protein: CASSPSAGDTEAFF. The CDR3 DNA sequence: TGTGCCAGCTCACCGTCCGCAGGTGACACTGAAGCTTTCTTT.

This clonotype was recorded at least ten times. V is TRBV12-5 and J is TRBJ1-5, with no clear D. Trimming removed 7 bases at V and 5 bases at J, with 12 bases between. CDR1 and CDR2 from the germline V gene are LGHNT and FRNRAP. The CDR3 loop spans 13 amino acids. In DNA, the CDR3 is TGTGCTAGTGCTACGACGGAAGATCAGCCCCAGCATTTT. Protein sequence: CASATTEDQPQHF. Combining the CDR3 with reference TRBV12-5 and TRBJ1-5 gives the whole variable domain DARVTQTPRHKVTEMGQEVTMRCQPILGHNTVFWYRQTMMQGLELLAYFRNRAPLDDSGMPKDRFSAEMPDATLATLKIQPSEPRDSAVYFCASATTEDQPQHFGDGTRLSIL.

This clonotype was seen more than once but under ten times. In DNA form, the CDR3 reads TGTGCCAGCTCACCACCCCTCAGCGGGAGGGCTTACAATGAGCAGTTCTTC. Translation gives CASSPPLSGRAYNEQFF. The chain is built from TRBV18 and TRBJ2-1; 10 nucleotides align to TRBD2. Germline V gene data show CDR1 as KGHSH and CDR2 as LQKENI. This CDR3 has 17 residues. V gave up 0 bases and J gave up 4 bases; unmatched junction bases: 6.

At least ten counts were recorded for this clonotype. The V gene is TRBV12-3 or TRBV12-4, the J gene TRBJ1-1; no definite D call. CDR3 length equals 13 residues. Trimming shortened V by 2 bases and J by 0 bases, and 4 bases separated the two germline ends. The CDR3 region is CASSLTVNTEAFF. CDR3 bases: TGTGCCAGCAGTTTAACCGTGAACACTGAAGCTTTCTTT.

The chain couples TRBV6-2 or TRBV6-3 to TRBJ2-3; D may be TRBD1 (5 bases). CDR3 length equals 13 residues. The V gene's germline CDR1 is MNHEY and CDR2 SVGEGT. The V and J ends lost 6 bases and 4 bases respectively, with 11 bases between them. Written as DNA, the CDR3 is TGTGCCAGCAGCCCGACAGTTCCAGATACGCAGTATTTT. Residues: CASSPTVPDTQYF.

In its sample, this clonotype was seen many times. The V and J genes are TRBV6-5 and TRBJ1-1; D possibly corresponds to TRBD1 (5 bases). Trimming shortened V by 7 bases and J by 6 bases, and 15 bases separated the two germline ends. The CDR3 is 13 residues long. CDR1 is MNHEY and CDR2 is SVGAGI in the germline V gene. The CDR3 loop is CASIPGKGAEAFF. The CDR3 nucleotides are TGTGCCAGCATTCCAGGGAAAGGCGCTGAAGCTTTCTTT.

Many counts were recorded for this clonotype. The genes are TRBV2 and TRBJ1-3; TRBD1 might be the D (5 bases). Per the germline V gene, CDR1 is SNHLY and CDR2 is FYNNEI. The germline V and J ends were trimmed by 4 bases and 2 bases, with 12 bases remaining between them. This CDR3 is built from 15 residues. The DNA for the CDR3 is TGTGCCAGCAGTGGAAGCAGGGTGGCTGGAAACACCATATATTTT. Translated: CASSGSRVAGNTIYF.

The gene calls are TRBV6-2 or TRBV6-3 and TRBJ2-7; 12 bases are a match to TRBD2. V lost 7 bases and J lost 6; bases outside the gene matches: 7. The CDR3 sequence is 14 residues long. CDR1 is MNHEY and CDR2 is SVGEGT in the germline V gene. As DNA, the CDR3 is TGTGCCAGCATACCTAGCGGGAGGGCCCTCGAGCAGTACTTC. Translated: CASIPSGRALEQYF.

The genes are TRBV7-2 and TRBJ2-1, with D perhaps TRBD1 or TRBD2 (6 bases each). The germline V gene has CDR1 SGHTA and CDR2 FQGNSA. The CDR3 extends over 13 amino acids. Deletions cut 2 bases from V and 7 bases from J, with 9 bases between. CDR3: CASSLWGANEQFF. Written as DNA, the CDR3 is TGTGCCAGCAGCTTATGGGGGGCAAATGAGCAGTTCTTC.

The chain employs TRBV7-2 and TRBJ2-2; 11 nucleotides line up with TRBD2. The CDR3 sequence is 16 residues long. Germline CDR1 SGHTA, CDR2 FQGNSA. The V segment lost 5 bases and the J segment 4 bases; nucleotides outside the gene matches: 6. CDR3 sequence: CASSPGLAVTTGELFF. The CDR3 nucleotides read TGTGCCAGCAGCCCGGGACTAGCGGTAACCACCGGGGAGCTGTTTTTT.

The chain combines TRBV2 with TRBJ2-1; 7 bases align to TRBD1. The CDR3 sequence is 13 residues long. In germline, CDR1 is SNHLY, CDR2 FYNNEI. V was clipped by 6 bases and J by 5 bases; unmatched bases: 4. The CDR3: CASRRDSNNEQFF. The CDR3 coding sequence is TGTGCCAGCAGGAGGGACAGCAACAATGAGCAGTTCTTC.

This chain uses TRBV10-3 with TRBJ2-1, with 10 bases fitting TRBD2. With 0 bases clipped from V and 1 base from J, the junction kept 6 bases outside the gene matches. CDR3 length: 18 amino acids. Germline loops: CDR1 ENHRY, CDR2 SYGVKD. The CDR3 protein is CAISESSLAGGSYNEQFF. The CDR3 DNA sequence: TGTGCCATCAGTGAGTCTTCATTAGCGGGAGGATCCTACAATGAGCAGTTCTTC.

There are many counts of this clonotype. The CDR3 here is CSVDDGGTDTQYF. DNA for the CDR3: TGCAGCGTTGATGACGGGGGCACAGATACGCAGTATTTT. This chain links TRBV29-1 with TRBJ2-3; TRBD2 might be the D (5 bases). Germline V gives CDR1 SQVTM, CDR2 ANQGSEA. This CDR3 is built from 13 residues. The V and J ends lost 3 bases and 1 base respectively, with 8 bases between them.

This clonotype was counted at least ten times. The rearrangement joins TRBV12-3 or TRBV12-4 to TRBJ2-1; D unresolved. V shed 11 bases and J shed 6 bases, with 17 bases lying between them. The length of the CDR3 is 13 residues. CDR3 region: CAALRWEGNEQFF. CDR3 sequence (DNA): TGTGCCGCCCTGAGATGGGAAGGCAATGAGCAGTTCTTC.

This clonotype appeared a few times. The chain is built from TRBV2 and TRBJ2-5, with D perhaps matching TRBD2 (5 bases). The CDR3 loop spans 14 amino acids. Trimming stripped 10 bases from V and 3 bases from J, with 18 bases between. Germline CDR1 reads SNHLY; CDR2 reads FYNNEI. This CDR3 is CATPRWSSEETQYF. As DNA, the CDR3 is TGTGCCACCCCTAGATGGAGTAGCGAAGAGACCCAGTACTTC.

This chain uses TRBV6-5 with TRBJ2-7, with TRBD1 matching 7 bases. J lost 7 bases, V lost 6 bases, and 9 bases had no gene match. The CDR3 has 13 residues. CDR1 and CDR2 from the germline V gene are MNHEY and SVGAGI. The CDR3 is CASRRTGVGEQYF. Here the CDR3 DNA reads TGTGCCAGCAGGAGGACAGGTGTTGGGGAGCAGTACTTC.